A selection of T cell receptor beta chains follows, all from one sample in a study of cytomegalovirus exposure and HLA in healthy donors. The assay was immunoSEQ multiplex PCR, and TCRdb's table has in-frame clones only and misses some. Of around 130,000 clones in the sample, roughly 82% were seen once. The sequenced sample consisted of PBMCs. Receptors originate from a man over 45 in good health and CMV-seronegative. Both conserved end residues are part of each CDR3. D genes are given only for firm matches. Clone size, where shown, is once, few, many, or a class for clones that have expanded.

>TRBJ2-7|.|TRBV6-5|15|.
TGTGCCAGCAGTTACTCTCGGCGGGACAGCTACGAGCAGTACTTC
CASSYSRRDSYEQYF
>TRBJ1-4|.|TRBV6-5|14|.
TGTGCCAGCAGACGACAGGCCCTTAATGAAAAACTGTTTTTT
CASRRQALNEKLFF
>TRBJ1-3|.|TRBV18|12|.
TGTGCCAGCTCCCCAGAGGGAAACACCATATATTTT
CASSPEGNTIYF
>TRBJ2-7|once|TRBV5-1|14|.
TGCGCCAGCTCAGCGGGCCCAACCTCCTACGAGCAGTACTTC
CASSAGPTSYEQYF
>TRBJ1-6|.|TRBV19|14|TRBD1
TGTGCCAGTACCCTGGGACAGGAGAATTCACCCCTCCACTTT
CASTLGQENSPLHF
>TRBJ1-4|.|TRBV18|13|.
TGTGCCAGCTCACCGCAGGGGCATGAAAAACTGTTTTTT
CASSPQGHEKLFF
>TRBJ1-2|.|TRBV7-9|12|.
TGTGCCAGCAGCTTAGCAGGGGCCGGCTACACCTTC
CASSLAGAGYTF
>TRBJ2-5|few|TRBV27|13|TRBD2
TGTGCCAGCAGTTTTTCTAGCGGAGGACCGGAGTACTTC
CASSFSSGGPEYF
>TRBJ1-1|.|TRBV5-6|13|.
TGTGCCAGCAGCTCTGCAGTGAACACTGAAGCTTTCTTT
CASSSAVNTEAFF
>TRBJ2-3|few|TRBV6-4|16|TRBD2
TGTGCCAGCAGTGATCTTAGCGGGGCTGCCACAGATACGCAGTATTTT
CASSDLSGAATDTQYF
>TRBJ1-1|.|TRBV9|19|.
TGTGCCAGCAGCGTGGAGGCCGAGCAAACAACTCGCCCGAACACTGAAGCTTTCTTT
CASSVEAEQTTRPNTEAFF
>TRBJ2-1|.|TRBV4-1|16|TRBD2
TGCGCCAGCAGCCAATATAGCGGGGGGACCTACAATGAGCAGTTCTTC
CASSQYSGGTYNEQFF
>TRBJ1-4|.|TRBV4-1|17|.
TGCGCCAGCAGCCAAGGCGGCGGGCGGACAACTAATGAAAAACTGTTTTTT
CASSQGGGRTTNEKLFF
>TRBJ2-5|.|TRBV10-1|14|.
TGCGCCAGCAGTGAGCCCGGTACCCAAGAGACCCAGTACTTC
CASSEPGTQETQYF
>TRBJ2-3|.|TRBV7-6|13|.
TGTGCCAGCAGCCTCGGCAGGGAAGATACGCAGTATTTT
CASSLGREDTQYF
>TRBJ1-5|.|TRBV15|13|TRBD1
TGTGCCACCAGACAGGGGAGCAATCAGCCCCAGCATTTT
CATRQGSNQPQHF
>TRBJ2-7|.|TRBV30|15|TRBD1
TGTGCCTGGAGTGGACAGGGTATAGGCCGCTACGAGCAGTACTTC
CAWSGQGIGRYEQYF